This T cell receptor beta chain emerged from a study of cytomegalovirus exposure and HLA in healthy donors. Study-wide results and caveats: Among donors in an Asian-associated ancestry cluster, a later analysis reportedly found fewer N-insertions than the roughly 610-donor mean.

It was with 60 Vbeta and 13 Jbeta primers that the PCR ran. Here immunoSEQ multiplex PCR was the method, and the copy in TCRdb shows in-frame clones only, minus some. Altogether roughly 240,000 clones are present, 70% to 90% being singletons, with the ten largest covering around 0.23%. With respect to this clone: What it binds is unknown.

At the time of sampling, donors were nominally healthy, though unrecorded immune exposures were likely. The CDR3 loop spans 12 amino acids. From germline, CDR1 is SGDLS and CDR2 YYNGEE. Deletions cut 4 bases from V and 7 bases from J, with 12 bases between. The source of this sequence is a girl aged 2-10 years in good health and CMV-seronegative. The chain employs TRBV9 and TRBJ2-7, with D possibly matching TRBD1 (5 bases). The sample was PBMCs. The CDR3 reads CASSRTSREQYF. As DNA, the CDR3 is TGTGCCAGCAGCCGGACATCGCGAGAGCAGTACTTC.